A single sample gave rise to the 14 T cell receptor beta chains below, sequenced in a study of Ad26.COV2.S vaccination and SARS-CoV-2 variants. Profiling relied on immunoSEQ multiplex PCR, and the TCRdb table lists in-frame clones only, not all of them. The top ten clones hold 2% to 2.5% of a sample with approximately 300,000 clones, around four fifths of them seen once. Documented treatment: roughly 20 received Ad26.COV2.S at low or high dose, single or two shots; 5 received placebo; per-sample allocation not given. Samples were taken on day 63 after the first vaccine or placebo injection. The sample in question was peripheral blood, obtained in a trial of Ad26.COV2.S vaccine versus placebo. These receptors all come from a person between 18 and 59 years old who received the Ad26.COV2.S COVID-19 vaccine or a placebo.

The rearrangement uses TRBV28 and TRBJ1-6; no reliable D call. The CDR3 is made up of 15 amino acids. Trimming cost V 10 bases and J 0 bases, with 13 bases left between them. Germline CDR1 MDHEN, CDR2 SYDVKM. Here the CDR3 reads CATKETSSYNSPLHF. The CDR3 DNA follows: TGTGCCACCAAAGAAACTAGCTCCTATAATTCACCCCTCCACTTT.

Only a few counts were recorded for this clone. The gene calls are TRBV6-5 and TRBJ1-1, with a tentative D call TRBD1 (6 bases). Germline V gene sequence: CDR1 MNHEY, CDR2 SVGAGI. Trimming shortened V by 6 bases and J by 3 bases, and 11 bases separated the two germline ends. This CDR3 region has 13 residues. The chain's CDR3 is CASSRDIYTEAFF. As DNA, the CDR3 is TGTGCCAGCAGCAGGGACATTTACACTGAAGCTTTCTTT.

The chain joins TRBV18 to TRBJ2-2; D may be TRBD2 (6 bases). Germline values: CDR1 KGHSH, CDR2 LQKENI. The CDR3 runs to 16 residues. Deletions cut 2 bases from V and 4 bases from J, with 14 bases between. CDR3 region: CASSPFTRGATGELFF. Here the CDR3 DNA reads TGTGCCAGCTCACCATTCACACGCGGGGCCACCGGGGAGCTGTTTTTT. Filled out from reference TRBV18 and TRBJ2-2, the complete variable domain reads NAGVMQNPRHLVRRRGQEARLRCSPMKGHSHVYWYRQLPEEGLKFMVYLQKENIIDESGMPKERFSAEFPKEGPSILRIQQVVRGDSAAYFCASSPFTRGATGELFFGEGSRLTVL.

The J gene is TRBJ2-3, the V gene TRBV28; D could derive from TRBD1 or TRBD2 (6 bases each). Trimming cost V 7 bases and J 2 bases, with 13 bases left between them. Per germline, CDR1 MDHEN and CDR2 SYDVKM. The CDR3 has 14 residues. CDR3 region: CASIEGGITDTQYF. CDR3 nucleotide sequence: TGTGCCAGCATCGAAGGGGGGATCACAGATACGCAGTATTTT.

The CDR3, as DNA: TGCGCCAGCAGCCTCCCTTGGGTTGGAGGAAATGAGCAGTTCTTC. Its protein product is CASSLPWVGGNEQFF. The V call is TRBV5-1, the J call TRBJ2-1, with D perhaps TRBD2 (5 bases). The CDR3 has 15 residues. With 4 bases removed from V and 7 bases from J, the gap between germline ends came to 18 bases. Germline-derived CDR1 and CDR2 are SGHRS and YFSETQ.

Comments on this clone: The junction and the germline gene differ at one end; a read error may be behind it. The chain carries TRBV13 and TRBJ1-5, with D unresolved. Germline V gene sequence: CDR1 PRHDT, CDR2 FYEKMQ (reference sequence). The CDR3 is 16 amino acids. This chain's CDR3 is CASSLGRSKGNQPQHF. DNA of the CDR3: TGTGCCAGCAGCCTAGGACGGAGTAAGGGCAATCAGCCCCAGCATTTT. The full variable domain, rest sourced from reference TRBV13 and TRBJ1-5, is AAGVIQSPRHLIKEKRETATLKCYPIPRHDTVYWYQQGPGQDPQFLISFYEKMQSDKGSIPDRFSAQQFSDYHSELNMSSLELGDSALYFCASSLGRSKGNQPQHFGDGTRLSIL.

V is TRBV2 and J is TRBJ2-5, with D hard to call. Trimming took 8 bases from V and 0 from J, leaving 4 bases between them. Germline lookup yields CDR1 SNHLY and CDR2 FYNNEI. This CDR3 has 11 residues. The CDR3 sequence is CASAYQETQYF. The CDR3 DNA reads as TGTGCCAGCGCGTACCAAGAGACCCAGTACTTC.

The chain uses TRBV6-5 and TRBJ2-1; D perhaps matches TRBD1 (5 bases). The germline CDR1 and CDR2 sequences are MNHEY and SVGAGI. V was shortened by 7 bases and J by 7 bases, with 17 bases between the two germline ends. This CDR3 is built from 14 residues. The CDR3 loop is CASKGGAVINEQFF. The CDR3 bases are TGTGCCAGCAAGGGTGGGGCAGTAATAAATGAGCAGTTCTTC.

This chain connects TRBV19 to TRBJ1-5; D possibly corresponds to TRBD1 (5 bases). The V gene lost 3 bases and the J gene lost 6 bases, with 15 bases spanning the gap. CDR3 length: 15 amino acids. Germline values: CDR1 LNHDA, CDR2 SQIVND (reference sequence). CDR3 amino acids: CASSMQGRFSQPQHF. Here the CDR3 DNA reads TGTGCCAGTAGTATGCAGGGACGATTTAGTCAGCCCCAGCATTTT.

This clone was counted a few times. The chain combines TRBV27 with TRBJ1-1; D gene uncertain. The CDR3 consists of 16 residues. The germline gives CDR1 MNHEY, CDR2 SMNVEV (reference sequence). Trimming left V 5 bases short and J 0 bases short, with 16 bases between. CDR3: CASSPDPLLMNTEAFF. The CDR3 DNA follows: TGTGCCAGCAGTCCGGACCCTCTTCTTATGAACACTGAAGCTTTCTTT.

The V gene is TRBV28, the J gene TRBJ2-7, with TRBD1 matching over 7 bases. This CDR3 is built from 15 residues. The ends lost 7 bases at V and 1 base at J; junction bases unmatched: 10. Per the germline V gene, CDR1 is MDHEN and CDR2 is SYDVKM. The CDR3 DNA sequence: TGTGCCAGCAAAGATAGACAGGGCCCTTCCTACGAGCAGTACTTC. The encoded protein is CASKDRQGPSYEQYF.

This chain joins TRBV10-3 and TRBJ2-7, with 7 nucleotides matching TRBD2. The CDR3 is made up of 14 amino acids. The germline gives CDR1 ENHRY, CDR2 SYGVKD. V lost 4 bases and J lost 1; bases outside the gene matches: 4. Here the CDR3 DNA reads TGTGCCATCAGTGGGCCGGGGGGTTCCTACGAGCAGTACTTC. This translates into CAISGPGGSYEQYF.

The chain is built from TRBV2 and TRBJ1-2, with TRBD1 matching 10 bases. Germline assignment: CDR1 SNHLY and CDR2 FYNNEI. This CDR3 has 15 residues. The V and J ends lost 4 bases and 4 bases, in that order; junction bases with no gene match: 6. CDR3 nucleotide sequence: TGTGCCAGCAGTGGCCGACAGGGGGCCGTCTATGGCTACACCTTC. Protein: CASSGRQGAVYGYTF.

The chain links TRBV28 to TRBJ1-2; 7 bases match TRBD1. The trim removed 3 bases at V and 4 bases at J, leaving 8 bases unmatched. The germline V gene encodes CDR1 MDHEN and CDR2 SYDVKM. There are 15 residues in the CDR3. CDR3 coding DNA: TGTGCCAGCAGTTTGTTCCAGGGGGTCGGCTATGGCTACACCTTC. It translates to CASSLFQGVGYGYTF.